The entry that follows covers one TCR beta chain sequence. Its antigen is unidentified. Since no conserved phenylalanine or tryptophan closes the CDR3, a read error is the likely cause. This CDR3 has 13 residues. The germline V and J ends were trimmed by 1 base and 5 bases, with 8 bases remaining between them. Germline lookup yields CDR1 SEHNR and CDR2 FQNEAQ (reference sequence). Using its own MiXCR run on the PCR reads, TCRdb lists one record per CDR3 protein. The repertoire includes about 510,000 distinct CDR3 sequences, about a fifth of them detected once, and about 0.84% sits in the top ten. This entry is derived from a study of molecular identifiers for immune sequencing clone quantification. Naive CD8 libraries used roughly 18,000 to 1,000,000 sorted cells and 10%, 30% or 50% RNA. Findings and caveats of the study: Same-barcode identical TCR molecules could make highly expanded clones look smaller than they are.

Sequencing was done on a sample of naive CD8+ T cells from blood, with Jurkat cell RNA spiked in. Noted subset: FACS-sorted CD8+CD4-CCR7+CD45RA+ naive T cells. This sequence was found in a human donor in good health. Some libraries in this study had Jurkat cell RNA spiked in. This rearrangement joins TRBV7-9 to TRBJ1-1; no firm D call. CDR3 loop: CASSLDPWTEAFL. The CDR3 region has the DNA TGTGCCAGCAGCTTAGACCCGTGGACTGAAGCTTTCCTT.